This T cell receptor (beta chain) was recorded in a study of yellow fever vaccine responses in identical twins. MiXCR was run by TCRdb on the RT-PCR reads, yielding one entry per CDR3 protein. The profile shows around 18,000 distinct CDR3 sequences, around 83% of them singletons. Trimming took 4 bases from V and 3 from J, leaving 6 bases between them. CDR3 length: 12 residues. Germline CDR1 SNHLY, CDR2 FYNNEI. V usage is TRBV2 and J usage is TRBJ2-5; D remains unclear. The sample here was T cells from blood (PBMCs), unsorted or a sorted subset (not recorded which), taken before or after yellow fever vaccination (not recorded which). This clonotype was sampled from a woman under 30 who received the yellow fever vaccine. CDR3: CASSVGEETQYF. The CDR3 DNA is TGTGCCAGCAGTGTTGGGGAAGAGACCCAGTACTTC.